This T cell receptor (beta chain) was recovered during a study of control samples from healthy donors and cancer patients. The V and J ends lost 0 bases and 0 bases respectively, with 12 bases between them. In germline, CDR1 is MGHRA, CDR2 YSYEKL. The CDR3 is made up of 16 amino acids. Assay: immunoSEQ multiplex PCR; the TCRdb copy retains only in-frame clones and omits some. The sample includes 75,000 to 100,000 clones, roughly four fifths of them seen just once. Sequencing was done on a sample of blood. The chain carries TRBV4-1 and TRBJ2-7; D tentatively reads TRBD1 or TRBD2 (6 bases each). The sequence was obtained from a man in his 60s in good health. CDR3 in amino acids: CASSQDLGGPSYEQYF. In DNA form, the CDR3 reads TGCGCCAGCAGCCAAGATCTCGGGGGCCCCTCCTACGAGCAGTACTTC.